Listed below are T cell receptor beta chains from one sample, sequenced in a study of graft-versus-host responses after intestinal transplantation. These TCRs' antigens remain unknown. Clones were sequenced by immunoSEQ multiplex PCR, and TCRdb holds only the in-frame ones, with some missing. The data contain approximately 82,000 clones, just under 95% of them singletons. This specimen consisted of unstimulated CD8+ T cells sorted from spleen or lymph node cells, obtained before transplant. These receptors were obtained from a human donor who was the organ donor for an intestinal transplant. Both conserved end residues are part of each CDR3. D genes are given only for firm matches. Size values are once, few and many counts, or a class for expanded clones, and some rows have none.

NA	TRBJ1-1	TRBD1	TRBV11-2	TGTGCCAGCAGTTACCTCCGGGACAGCAGCTTGAACACTGAAGCTTTCTTT	CASSYLRDSSLNTEAFF
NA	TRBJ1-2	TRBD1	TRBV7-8	TGTGCCAGCAGCCAACGGACAGGGAAGGGCTATGGCTACACCTTC	CASSQRTGKGYGYTF
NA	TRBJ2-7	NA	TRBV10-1	TGCGCCAGCAGTCTCATTACAGGGCGATTGATTAAAGGGAATAACGAGCAGTACTTC	CASSLITGRLIKGNNEQYF
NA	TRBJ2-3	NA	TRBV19	TGTGCCAGTAGTCCGGACACCCCCAGGGATACGCAGTATTTT	CASSPDTPRDTQYF
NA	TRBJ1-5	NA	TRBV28	TGTGCCAGCAGTTTATCTGACGGGGGCAATCAGCCCCAGCATTTT	CASSLSDGGNQPQHF
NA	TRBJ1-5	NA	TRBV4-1	TGCGCCAGCAGTAGTGGAGGACAGCCCCAGCATTTT	CASSSGGQPQHF
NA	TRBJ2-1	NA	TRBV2	TGTGCCAGCAGGGAGGGGTGGGCCCTAAGCTCCTACAATGAGCAGTTCTTC	CASREGWALSSYNEQFF
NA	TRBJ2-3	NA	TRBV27	TGTGCCAGCAAGACGGGGGGCAGCACAGATACGCAGTATTTT	CASKTGGSTDTQYF
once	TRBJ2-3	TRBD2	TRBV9	TGTGCCAGCAGCCCGGGACTAGCTAGCACAGATACGCAGTATTTT	CASSPGLASTDTQYF
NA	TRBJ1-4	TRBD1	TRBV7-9	TGTGCCAGCAGACCTACTCGACAGGGCCTGACTAATGAAAAACTGTTTTTT	CASRPTRQGLTNEKLFF
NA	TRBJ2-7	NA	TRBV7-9	TGTGCCAGCAGCGACCAGGGCCCCTACGAGCAGTACTTC	CASSDQGPYEQYF
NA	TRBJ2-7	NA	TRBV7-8	TGTGCCAGCAGCTTATCGCCCCGGGAATTCTACGAGCAGTACTTC	CASSLSPREFYEQYF
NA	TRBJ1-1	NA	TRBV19	TGTGCCAGTAGCGTCGGGAACACTGAAGCTTTCTTT	CASSVGNTEAFF
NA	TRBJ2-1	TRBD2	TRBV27	TGTGCCAGCAGAAGCCTAGCGGGTAGCGCCTACAATGAGCAGTTCTTC	CASRSLAGSAYNEQFF
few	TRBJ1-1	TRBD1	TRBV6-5	TGTGCCACCCAGGGGGCTAGGGACACTGAAGCTTTCTTT	CATQGARDTEAFF
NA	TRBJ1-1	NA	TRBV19	TGTGCCAGTATGGAGGGCGGACCCACTGAAGCTTTCTTT	CASMEGGPTEAFF
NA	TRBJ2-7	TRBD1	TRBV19	TGTGCCAGCGCGCCGGGACAGGGGGCATACGAGCAGTACTTC	CASAPGQGAYEQYF
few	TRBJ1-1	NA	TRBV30	TGTGCCTGGAGAGGGGGCACTGAAGCTTTCTTT	CAWRGGTEAFF
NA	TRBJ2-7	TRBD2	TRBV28	TGTGCCAGCAGTCCGGGGACTAGCGGGACTTCCTACGAGCAGTACTTC	CASSPGTSGTSYEQYF
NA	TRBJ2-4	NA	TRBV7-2	TGTGCCAGCAGTTGGACCGTGGGGCAAAACATTCAGTACTTC	CASSWTVGQNIQYF
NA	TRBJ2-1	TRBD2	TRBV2	TGTGCCAACTACTGGGGGACTAGTAAGTTCTTC	CANYWGTSKFF
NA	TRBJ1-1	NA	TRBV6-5	TGTGCCGTCTTTCCCGGGAACACTGAAGCTTTCTTT	CAVFPGNTEAFF
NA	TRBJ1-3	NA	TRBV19	TGTGCCAGTAGCCTCCGAGAAGAGACTCTCTCTGGAAACACCATATATTTT	CASSLREETLSGNTIYF
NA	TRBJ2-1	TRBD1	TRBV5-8	TGTGCCAGCAGCCGGACAGGGCTGGGTGATGAGCAGTTCTTC	CASSRTGLGDEQFF
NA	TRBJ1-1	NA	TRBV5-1	TGCGCCAGCAGCCCCCGAGGGTCCAACACTGAAGCTTTCTTT	CASSPRGSNTEAFF
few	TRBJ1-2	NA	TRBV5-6	TGTGCCAGCAGCTTGGTTGGCGGGTCTCTAGGCTACACCTTC	CASSLVGGSLGYTF